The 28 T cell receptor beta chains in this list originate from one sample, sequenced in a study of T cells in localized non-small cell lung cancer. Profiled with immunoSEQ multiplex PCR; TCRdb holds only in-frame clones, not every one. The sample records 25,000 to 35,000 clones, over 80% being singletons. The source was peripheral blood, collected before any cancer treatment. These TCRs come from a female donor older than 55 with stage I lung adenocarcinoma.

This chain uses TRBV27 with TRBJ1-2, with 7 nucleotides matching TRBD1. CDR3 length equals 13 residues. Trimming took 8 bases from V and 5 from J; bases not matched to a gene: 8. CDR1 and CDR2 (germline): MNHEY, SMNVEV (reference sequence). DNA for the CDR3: TGTGCCAGCTCGGCAGGGGGGAGGTATGGCTACACCTTC. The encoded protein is CASSAGGRYGYTF.

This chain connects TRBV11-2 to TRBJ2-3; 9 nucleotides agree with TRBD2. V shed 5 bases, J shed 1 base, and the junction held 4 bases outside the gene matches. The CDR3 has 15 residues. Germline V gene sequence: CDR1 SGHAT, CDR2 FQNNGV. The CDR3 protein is CASSQIAGGTDTQYF. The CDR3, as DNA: TGTGCCAGCAGCCAGATAGCGGGGGGCACAGATACGCAGTATTTT.

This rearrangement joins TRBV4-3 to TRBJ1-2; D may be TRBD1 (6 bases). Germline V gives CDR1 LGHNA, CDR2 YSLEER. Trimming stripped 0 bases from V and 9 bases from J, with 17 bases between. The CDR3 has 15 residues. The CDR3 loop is CASSQDTGQIFRYTF. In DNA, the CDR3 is TGCGCCAGCAGCCAAGATACAGGGCAAATTTTTCGCTACACCTTC.

The CDR3 loop is CASSLDQGDEQYF. The CDR3, as DNA: TGTGCCAGCAGCTTAGATCAGGGGGACGAGCAGTACTTC. V usage is TRBV11-2 and J usage is TRBJ2-7; the match to TRBD1 covers 7 bases. CDR3 length: 13 amino acids. V lost 0 bases and J lost 5; bases outside the gene matches: 1. The germline V gene has CDR1 SGHAT and CDR2 FQNNGV.

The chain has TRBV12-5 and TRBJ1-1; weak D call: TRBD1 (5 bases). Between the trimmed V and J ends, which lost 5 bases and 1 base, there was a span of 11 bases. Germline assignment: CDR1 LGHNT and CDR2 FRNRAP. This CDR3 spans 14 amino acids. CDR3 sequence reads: CASGPNQGNTEAFF. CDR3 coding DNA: TGTGCTAGTGGTCCCAACCAGGGGAACACTGAAGCTTTCTTT. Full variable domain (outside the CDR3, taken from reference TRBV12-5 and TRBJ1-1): DARVTQTPRHKVTEMGQEVTMRCQPILGHNTVFWYRQTMMQGLELLAYFRNRAPLDDSGMPKDRFSAEMPDATLATLKIQPSEPRDSAVYFCASGPNQGNTEAFFGQGTRLTVV.

CDR3 nucleotides: TGTGCCAGCAGTCGAGGCACAGATACGCAGTATTTT. Its translation: CASSRGTDTQYF. The chain carries TRBV25-1 and TRBJ2-3; D is undetermined. Germline V lookup: CDR1 MGHDK, CDR2 SYGVNS. This CDR3 has 12 residues. Trimming took off 5 bases at V and 1 base at J, with 4 bases between the two ends.

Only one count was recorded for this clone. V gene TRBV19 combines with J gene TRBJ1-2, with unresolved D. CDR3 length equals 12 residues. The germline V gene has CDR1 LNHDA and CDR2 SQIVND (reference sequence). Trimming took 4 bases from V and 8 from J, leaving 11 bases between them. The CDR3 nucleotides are TGTGCCAGTAGTACCCGACAAGGCGGCTACACCTTC. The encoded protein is CASSTRQGGYTF.

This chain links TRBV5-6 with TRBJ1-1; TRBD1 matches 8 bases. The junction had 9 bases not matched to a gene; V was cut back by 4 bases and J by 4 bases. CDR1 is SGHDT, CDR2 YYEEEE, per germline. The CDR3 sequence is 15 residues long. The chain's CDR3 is CASSPRTGYGTEAFF. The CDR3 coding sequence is TGTGCCAGCAGCCCCAGGACAGGGTACGGCACTGAAGCTTTCTTT. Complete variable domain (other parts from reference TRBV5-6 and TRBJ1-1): DAGVTQSPTHLIKTRGQQVTLRCSPKSGHDTVSWYQQALGQGPQFIFQYYEEEERQRGNFPDRFSGHQFPNYSSELNVNALLLGDSALYLCASSPRTGYGTEAFFGQGTRLTVV.

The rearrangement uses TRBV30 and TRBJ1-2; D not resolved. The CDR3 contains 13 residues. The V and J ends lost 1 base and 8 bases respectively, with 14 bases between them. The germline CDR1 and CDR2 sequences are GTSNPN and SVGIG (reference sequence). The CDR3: CAWSAKIEGGYTF. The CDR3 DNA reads TGTGCCTGGAGTGCTAAAATAGAGGGAGGCTACACCTTC.

CDR3: CASSPGRSSRAFF. CDR3 bases: TGTGCCAGCAGCCCCGGACGGTCGAGTAGAGCTTTCTTT. The gene calls are TRBV7-8 and TRBJ1-1; D remains unclear. V was pared by 5 bases and J by 10 bases, with 17 bases between. The V gene's germline CDR1 is SGHVS and CDR2 FQNEAQ. CDR3 length equals 13 residues.

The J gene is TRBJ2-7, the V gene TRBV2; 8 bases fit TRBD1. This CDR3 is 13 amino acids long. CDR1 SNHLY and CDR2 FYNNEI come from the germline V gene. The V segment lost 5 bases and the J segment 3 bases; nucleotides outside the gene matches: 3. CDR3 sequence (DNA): TGTGCCAGCAGTTTGGACAGGGACTACGAGCAGTACTTC. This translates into CASSLDRDYEQYF.

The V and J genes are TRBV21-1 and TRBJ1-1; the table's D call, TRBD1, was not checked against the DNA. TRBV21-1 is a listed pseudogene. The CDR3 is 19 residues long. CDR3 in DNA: TGTGCCAGCAGCAAATTGGGGACAGGGGGAGAAGAAGTTAACACTGAAGCTTTCTTT. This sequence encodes CASSKLGTGGEEVNTEAFF.

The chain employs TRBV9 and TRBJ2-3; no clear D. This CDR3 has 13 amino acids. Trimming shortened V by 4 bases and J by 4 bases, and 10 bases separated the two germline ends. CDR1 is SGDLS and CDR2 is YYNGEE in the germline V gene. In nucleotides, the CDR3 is TGTGCCAGCAGCACCATGGTCCCAGATACGCAGTATTTT. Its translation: CASSTMVPDTQYF.

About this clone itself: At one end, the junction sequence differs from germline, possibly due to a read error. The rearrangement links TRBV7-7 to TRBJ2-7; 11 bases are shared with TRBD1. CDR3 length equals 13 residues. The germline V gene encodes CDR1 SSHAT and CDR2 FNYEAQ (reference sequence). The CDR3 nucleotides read TGTGCTAGCAGCGCCGGGACAGGGGGCGAGCAGTACTTC. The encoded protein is CASSAGTGGEQYF.

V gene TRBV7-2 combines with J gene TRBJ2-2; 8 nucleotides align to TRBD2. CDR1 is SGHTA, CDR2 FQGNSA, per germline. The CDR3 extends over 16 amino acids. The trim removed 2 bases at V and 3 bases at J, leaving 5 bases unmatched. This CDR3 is CASSLPSGGHTGELFF. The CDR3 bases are TGTGCCAGCAGCTTACCCAGCGGGGGACACACCGGGGAGCTGTTTTTT.

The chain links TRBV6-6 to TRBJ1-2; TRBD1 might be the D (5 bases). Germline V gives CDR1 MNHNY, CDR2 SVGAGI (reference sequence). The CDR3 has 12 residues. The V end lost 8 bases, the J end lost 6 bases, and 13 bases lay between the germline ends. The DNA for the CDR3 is TGTGCCAGCTTTCCCGGGGGGGATGGCTACACCTTC. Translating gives CASFPGGDGYTF.

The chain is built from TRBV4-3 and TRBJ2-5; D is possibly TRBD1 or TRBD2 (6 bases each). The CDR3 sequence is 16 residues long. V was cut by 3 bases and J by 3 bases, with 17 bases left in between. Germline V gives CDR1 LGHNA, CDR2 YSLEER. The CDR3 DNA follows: TGCGCCAGCAGCCACCTCTCAGGAGGGGGGAAAGAGACCCAGTACTTC. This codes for CASSHLSGGGKETQYF.

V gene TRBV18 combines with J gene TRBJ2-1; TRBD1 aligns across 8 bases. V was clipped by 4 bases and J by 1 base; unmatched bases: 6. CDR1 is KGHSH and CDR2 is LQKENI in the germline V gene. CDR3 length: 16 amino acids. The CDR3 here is CASSHLGQGSYNEQFF. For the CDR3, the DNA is TGTGCCAGCTCACATCTAGGACAGGGTTCCTACAATGAGCAGTTCTTC.

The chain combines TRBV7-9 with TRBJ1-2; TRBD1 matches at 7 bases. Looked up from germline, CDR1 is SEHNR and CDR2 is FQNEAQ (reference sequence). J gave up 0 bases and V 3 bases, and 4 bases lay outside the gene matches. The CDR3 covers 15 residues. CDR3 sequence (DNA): TGTGCCAGCAGCTTTACAGGGGACGCTAACTATGGCTACACCTTC. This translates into CASSFTGDANYGYTF.

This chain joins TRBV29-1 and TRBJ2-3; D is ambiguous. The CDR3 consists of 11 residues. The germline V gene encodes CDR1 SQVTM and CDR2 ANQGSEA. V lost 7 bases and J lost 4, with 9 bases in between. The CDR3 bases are TGCAGCGGCCGAGAAGCAGATACGCAGTATTTT. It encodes CSGREADTQYF.

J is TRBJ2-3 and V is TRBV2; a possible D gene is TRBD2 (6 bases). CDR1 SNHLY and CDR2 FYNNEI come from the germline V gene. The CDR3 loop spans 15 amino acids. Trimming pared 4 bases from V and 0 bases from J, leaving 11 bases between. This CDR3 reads CASSGGTASTDTQYF. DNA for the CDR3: TGTGCCAGCAGTGGCGGGACGGCCAGCACAGATACGCAGTATTTT.

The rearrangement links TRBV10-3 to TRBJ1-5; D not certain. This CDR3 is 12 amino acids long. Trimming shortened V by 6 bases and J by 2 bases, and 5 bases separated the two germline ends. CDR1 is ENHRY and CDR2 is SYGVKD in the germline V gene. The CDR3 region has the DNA TGTGCCATCAGAGACGGCAATCAGCCCCAGCATTTT. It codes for CAIRDGNQPQHF.

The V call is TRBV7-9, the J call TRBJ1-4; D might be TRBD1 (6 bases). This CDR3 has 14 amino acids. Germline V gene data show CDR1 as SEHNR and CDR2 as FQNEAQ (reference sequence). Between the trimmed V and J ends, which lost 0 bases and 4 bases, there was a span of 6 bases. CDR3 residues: CASSLADSNEKLFF. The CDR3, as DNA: TGTGCCAGCAGCTTAGCGGACAGTAATGAAAAACTGTTTTTT.

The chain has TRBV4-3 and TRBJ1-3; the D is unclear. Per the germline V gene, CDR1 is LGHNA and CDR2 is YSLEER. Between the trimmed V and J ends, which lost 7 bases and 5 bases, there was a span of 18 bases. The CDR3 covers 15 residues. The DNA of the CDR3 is TGCGCCAGCACCCCATCGGAAGAAGGAAGAAACACCATATATTTT. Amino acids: CASTPSEEGRNTIYF.

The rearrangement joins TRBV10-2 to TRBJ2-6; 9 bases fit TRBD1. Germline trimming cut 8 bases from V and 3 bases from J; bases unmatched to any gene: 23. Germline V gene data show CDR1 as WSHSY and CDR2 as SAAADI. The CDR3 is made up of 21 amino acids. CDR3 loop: CASAGGPGQGTKSGGANVLTF. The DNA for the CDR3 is TGCGCCAGCGCCGGGGGGCCGGGACAGGGCACAAAGTCGGGTGGGGCCAACGTCCTGACTTTC.

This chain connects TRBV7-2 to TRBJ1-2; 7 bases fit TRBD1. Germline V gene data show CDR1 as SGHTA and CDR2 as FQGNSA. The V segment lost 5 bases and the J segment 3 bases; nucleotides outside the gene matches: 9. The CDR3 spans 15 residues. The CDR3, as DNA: TGTGCCAGCAGCCTAAGAGGACAGGTCCACTATGGCTACACCTTC. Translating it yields CASSLRGQVHYGYTF.

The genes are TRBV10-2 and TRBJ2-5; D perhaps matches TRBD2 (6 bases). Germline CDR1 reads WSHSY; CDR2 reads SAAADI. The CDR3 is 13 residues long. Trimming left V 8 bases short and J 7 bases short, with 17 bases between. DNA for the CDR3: TGCGCCAGCTCCCACGACTGGCGGGGGACCCAGTACTTC. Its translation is CASSHDWRGTQYF.

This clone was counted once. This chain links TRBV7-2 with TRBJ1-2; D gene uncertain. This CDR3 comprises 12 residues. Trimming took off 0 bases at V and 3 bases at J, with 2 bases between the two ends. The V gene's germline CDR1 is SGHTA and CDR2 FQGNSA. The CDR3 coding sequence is TGTGCCAGCAGCTTAGCTGACTATGGCTACACCTTC. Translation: CASSLADYGYTF.